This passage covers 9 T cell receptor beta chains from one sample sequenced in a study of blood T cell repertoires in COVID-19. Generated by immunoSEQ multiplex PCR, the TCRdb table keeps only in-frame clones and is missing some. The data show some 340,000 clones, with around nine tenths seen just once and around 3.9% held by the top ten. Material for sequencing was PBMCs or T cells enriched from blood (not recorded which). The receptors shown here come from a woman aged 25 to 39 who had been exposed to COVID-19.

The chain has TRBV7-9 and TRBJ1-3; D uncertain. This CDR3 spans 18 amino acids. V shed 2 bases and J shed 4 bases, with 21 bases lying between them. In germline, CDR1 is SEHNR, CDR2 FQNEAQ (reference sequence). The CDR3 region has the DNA TGTGCCAGCAGCTTAAGCTCCGGGATTCATTGGCCCGGAAACACCATATATTTT. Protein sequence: CASSLSSGIHWPGNTIYF.

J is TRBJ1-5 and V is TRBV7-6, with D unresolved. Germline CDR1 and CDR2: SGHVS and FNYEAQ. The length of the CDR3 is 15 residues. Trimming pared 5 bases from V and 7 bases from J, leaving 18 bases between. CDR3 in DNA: TGTGCCAGCAGCCCGAACGAGGGTTTGGGGCAGCCCCAGCATTTT. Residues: CASSPNEGLGQPQHF. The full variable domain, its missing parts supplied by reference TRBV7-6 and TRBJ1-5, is GAGVSQSPRYKVTKRGQDVALRCDPISGHVSLYWYRQALGQGPEFLTYFNYEAQQDKSGLPNDRFSAERPEGSISTLTIQRTEQRDSAMYRCASSPNEGLGQPQHFGDGTRLSIL.

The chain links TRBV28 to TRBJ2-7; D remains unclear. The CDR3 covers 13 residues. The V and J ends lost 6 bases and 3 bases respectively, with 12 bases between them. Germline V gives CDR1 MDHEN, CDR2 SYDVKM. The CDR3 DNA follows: TGTGCCAGCAGCCAAGACTGGGTCTACGAGCAGTACTTC. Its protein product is CASSQDWVYEQYF.

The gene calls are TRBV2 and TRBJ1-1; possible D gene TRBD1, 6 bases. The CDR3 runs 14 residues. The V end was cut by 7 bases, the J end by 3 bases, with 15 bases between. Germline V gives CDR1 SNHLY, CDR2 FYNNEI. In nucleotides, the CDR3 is TGTGCCAGCAAGAGGGGGGGTGGTGACACTGAAGCTTTCTTT. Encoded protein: CASKRGGGDTEAFF.

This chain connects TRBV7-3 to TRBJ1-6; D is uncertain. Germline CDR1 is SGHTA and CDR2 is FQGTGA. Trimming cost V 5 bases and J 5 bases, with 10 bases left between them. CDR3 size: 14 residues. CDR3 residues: CASSMSSNNSPLHF. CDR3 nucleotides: TGTGCCAGCAGCATGTCCAGTAATAATTCACCCCTCCACTTT.

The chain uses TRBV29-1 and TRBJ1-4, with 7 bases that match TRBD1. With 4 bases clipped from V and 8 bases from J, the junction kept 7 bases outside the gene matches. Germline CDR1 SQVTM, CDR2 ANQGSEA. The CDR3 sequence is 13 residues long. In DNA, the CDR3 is TGCAGCGTTGCGAGACAGGGTGGCGAAAAACTGTTTTTT. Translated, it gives CSVARQGGEKLFF.

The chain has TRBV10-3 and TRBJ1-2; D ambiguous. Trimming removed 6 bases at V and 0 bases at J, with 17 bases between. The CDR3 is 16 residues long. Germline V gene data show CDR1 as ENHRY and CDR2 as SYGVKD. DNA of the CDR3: TGTGCCATCAGGTCTGTGTCGGAGACCTCTAACTATGGCTACACCTTC. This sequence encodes CAIRSVSETSNYGYTF.

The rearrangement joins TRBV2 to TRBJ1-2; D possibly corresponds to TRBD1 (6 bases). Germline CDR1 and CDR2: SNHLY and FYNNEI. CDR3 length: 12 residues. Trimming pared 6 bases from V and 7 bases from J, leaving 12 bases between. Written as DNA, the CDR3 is TGTGCCAGCAGCGTAATAGGGGGTGGCTACACCTTC. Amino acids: CASSVIGGGYTF.

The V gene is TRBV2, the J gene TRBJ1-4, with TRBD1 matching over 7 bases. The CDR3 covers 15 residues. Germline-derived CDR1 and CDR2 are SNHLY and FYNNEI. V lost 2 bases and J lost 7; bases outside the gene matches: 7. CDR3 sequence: CASSESRGSGEKLFF. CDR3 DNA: TGTGCCAGCAGTGAAAGCAGGGGGTCCGGTGAAAAACTGTTTTTT.